The 31 T cell receptor beta chains below were found in one sample sequenced in a study of shared clonotypes between healthy human individuals. Naive CD8 cells lacked CD45RO, underwent positive selection for CCR7 and left out terminally differentiated effector memory CD45RA+ cells. Some clones are missing from TCRdb's copy, which holds only in-frame ones; the method was immunoSEQ multiplex PCR. The sample consists of hundreds of thousands of clones, approximately 96% of them appearing once. The sequenced sample was naive CD8+ T cells sorted from blood. The source is a young woman in good health.

Worth noting for this clone: Other DNA sequences from this sample encode an identical CDR3 as well. The rearrangement links TRBV27 to TRBJ2-7, with D possibly matching TRBD1 (6 bases). The CDR3 is 13 amino acids. The germline V and J ends were trimmed by 2 bases and 3 bases, with 8 bases remaining between them. Germline CDR1 is MNHEY and CDR2 is SMNVEV (reference sequence). The CDR3 reads CASSLAGDYEQYF. DNA of the CDR3: TGTGCCAGCAGTTTAGCAGGGGACTACGAGCAGTACTTC.

The rearrangement links TRBV27 to TRBJ2-7, with a tentative D call TRBD1 (6 bases). The V gene's germline CDR1 is MNHEY and CDR2 SMNVEV (reference sequence). V was clipped by 4 bases and J by 4 bases, with 14 bases between them. The CDR3 loop spans 14 amino acids. CDR3 in DNA: TGTGCCAGCAGTTACCGACAGGATGTATACGAGCAGTACTTC. Protein sequence: CASSYRQDVYEQYF.

J is TRBJ1-5 and V is TRBV13; possible D gene TRBD1, 5 bases. CDR1 PRHDT and CDR2 FYEKMQ come from the germline V gene (reference sequence). V was shortened by 2 bases and J by 6 bases, with 11 bases between the two germline ends. This CDR3 is built from 14 residues. The CDR3 sequence: CASSLQGGSQPQHF. In nucleotides, the CDR3 is TGTGCCAGCAGCTTACAGGGTGGGAGTCAGCCCCAGCATTTT.

The chain combines TRBV4-1 with TRBJ1-5; the D is unclear. Germline CDR1 is MGHRA and CDR2 is YSYEKL. The CDR3 is made up of 15 amino acids. Trimming shortened V by 4 bases and J by 1 base, and 11 bases separated the two germline ends. DNA for the CDR3: TGCGCCAGCAGCCGCTCTGTCCTAAGCAATCAGCCCCAGCATTTT. This translates into CASSRSVLSNQPQHF.

The gene calls are TRBV27 and TRBJ2-1; TRBD2 is a possible D gene (6 bases). The germline CDR1 and CDR2 sequences are MNHEY and SMNVEV (reference sequence). Trimming took off 2 bases at V and 0 bases at J, with 14 bases between the two ends. The CDR3 runs to 17 residues. In DNA, the CDR3 is TGTGCCAGCAGTTTAGACATAGCGGATGGCTCCTACAATGAGCAGTTCTTC. Amino acids: CASSLDIADGSYNEQFF.

This clone has a single count. The chain combines TRBV13 with TRBJ2-1, with TRBD2 identical over 7 bases. The junction had 3 bases not matched to a gene; V was cut back by 1 base and J by 3 bases. From germline, CDR1 is PRHDT and CDR2 FYEKMQ (reference sequence). This CDR3 has 15 amino acids. The CDR3 DNA reads TGTGCCAGCAGCTTAGCAGCGGGAATCTACAATGAGCAGTTCTTC. Its translation: CASSLAAGIYNEQFF.

The rearrangement joins TRBV7-9 to TRBJ2-2; the match to TRBD2 covers 10 bases. V dropped 1 base and J dropped 2; count of bases not matched to a gene: 7. The CDR3 is made up of 18 amino acids. CDR1 is SEHNR, CDR2 FQNEAQ, per germline (reference sequence). CDR3 nucleotides: TGTGCCAGCAGCTTAGGACTAGCGGGCCCCTTAAACACCGGGGAGCTGTTTTTT. Residues: CASSLGLAGPLNTGELFF.

This chain links TRBV28 with TRBJ2-1; 9 nucleotides align to TRBD2. Germline V gives CDR1 MDHEN, CDR2 SYDVKM. The CDR3 totals 16 residues. V dropped 2 bases and J dropped 8; count of bases not matched to a gene: 10. CDR3 sequence reads: CASSLRWREGPDEQFF. Written as DNA, the CDR3 is TGTGCCAGCAGTTTAAGGTGGCGGGAGGGCCCAGATGAGCAGTTCTTC.

The V and J genes are TRBV4-2 and TRBJ1-2, with D hard to call. Trimming cost V 0 bases and J 0 bases, with 14 bases left between them. Germline lookup yields CDR1 LGHNA and CDR2 YNFKEQ. The CDR3 loop spans 17 amino acids. The CDR3 bases are TGTGCCAGCAGCCAAGATCGGCAGGCTGTACCTAACTATGGCTACACCTTC. Residues: CASSQDRQAVPNYGYTF.

This clone is a singleton in its sample. The CDR3 DNA reads as TGTGCCAGTAGACTAGCCCAGGGTGCAACTAATGAAAAACTGTTTTTT. Encoded protein: CASRLAQGATNEKLFF. The rearrangement links TRBV19 to TRBJ1-4; TRBD1 is a possible D gene (5 bases). Looked up from germline, CDR1 is LNHDA and CDR2 is SQIVND (reference sequence). The CDR3 sequence is 16 residues long. V was cut by 6 bases and J by 0 bases, with 14 bases left in between. Filled out from reference TRBV19 and TRBJ1-4, the complete variable domain reads DGGITQSPKYLFRKEGQNVTLSCEQNLNHDAMYWYRQDPGQGLRLIYYSQIVNDFQKGDIAEGYSVSREKKESFPLTVTSAQKNPTAFYLCASRLAQGATNEKLFFGSGTQLSVL.

V is TRBV18 and J is TRBJ1-5; unclear D gene. Germline lookup yields CDR1 KGHSH and CDR2 LQKENI. The CDR3 is 14 amino acids. Trimming removed 3 bases at V and 0 bases at J, with 6 bases between. The CDR3 DNA sequence: TGTGCCAGCTCACCCCCGAATAGCAATCAGCCCCAGCATTTT. This codes for CASSPPNSNQPQHF.

This clone occurred a few times. The V and J genes are TRBV19 and TRBJ2-2, with D tentatively TRBD2 (6 bases). Trimming shortened V by 4 bases and J by 4 bases, and 16 bases separated the two germline ends. The CDR3 sequence is 16 residues long. Germline V gene lookup returns CDR1 LNHDA and CDR2 SQIVND (reference sequence). In nucleotides, the CDR3 is TGTGCCAGTAGTAAGGTCCGGGAGAGTCGCACCGGGGAGCTGTTTTTT. Translating gives CASSKVRESRTGELFF.

The chain recombines TRBV5-1 with TRBJ2-5; D is ambiguous. This CDR3 is built from 13 residues. Deletions cut 1 base from V and 5 bases from J, with 9 bases between. Germline loops: CDR1 SGHRS, CDR2 YFSETQ. CDR3 in amino acids: CASSLYSGETQYF. The CDR3 DNA reads TGCGCCAGCAGCTTGTATAGTGGCGAGACCCAGTACTTC.

V is TRBV2 and J is TRBJ2-7, with D perhaps TRBD1 (6 bases). The V end was cut by 3 bases, the J end by 2 bases, with 14 bases between. CDR1 is SNHLY, CDR2 FYNNEI, per germline. The CDR3 runs 15 residues. The CDR3 DNA follows: TGTGCCAGCAGTGATCAGGGGACCAGTCCCTACGAGCAGTACTTC. It encodes CASSDQGTSPYEQYF.

The chain is built from TRBV11-2 and TRBJ2-5; D gene unclear. This CDR3 is built from 14 residues. The germline V and J ends were trimmed by 2 bases and 2 bases, with 9 bases remaining between them. Germline V gives CDR1 SGHAT, CDR2 FQNNGV. The CDR3 DNA follows: TGTGCCAGCAGCTTATCGAGAGGTCAAGAGACCCAGTACTTC. The encoded protein is CASSLSRGQETQYF. Full variable domain (remainder filled in from reference TRBV11-2 and TRBJ2-5): EAGVAQSPRYKIIEKRQSVAFWCNPISGHATLYWYQQILGQGPKLLIQFQNNGVVDDSQLPKDRFSAERLKGVDSTLKIQPAKLEDSAVYLCASSLSRGQETQYFGPGTRLLVL.

J is TRBJ2-7 and V is TRBV28; possibly TRBD2 for D (6 bases). Germline lookup yields CDR1 MDHEN and CDR2 SYDVKM. This CDR3 has 13 residues. The germline V and J ends were trimmed by 3 bases and 6 bases, with 12 bases remaining between them. The CDR3 DNA reads TGTGCCAGCAGTTTTAGGCAGGGAGGCGAGCAGTACTTC. Protein sequence: CASSFRQGGEQYF.

As to this clone: This same CDR3 is encoded by further DNA sequences in the sample. The chain uses TRBV4-1 and TRBJ1-5; perhaps TRBD1 as D (6 bases). The CDR3 loop spans 13 amino acids. Looked up from germline, CDR1 is MGHRA and CDR2 is YSYEKL. The V gene lost 1 base and the J gene lost 11 bases, with 12 bases spanning the gap. CDR3 DNA: TGCGCCAGCAGCCAAGTTTACAGGGAGGCCCAGCATTTT. Protein product: CASSQVYREAQHF.

This chain uses TRBV4-1 with TRBJ2-1; D gene unclear. The V and J ends lost 3 bases and 4 bases respectively, with 7 bases between them. Looked up from germline, CDR1 is MGHRA and CDR2 is YSYEKL. This CDR3 has 13 amino acids. CDR3 DNA sequence: TGCGCCAGCAGCCACTACTTATACAATGAGCAGTTCTTC. This codes for CASSHYLYNEQFF.

The chain is built from TRBV11-2 and TRBJ2-7; weak D call: TRBD2 (5 bases). The germline V and J ends were trimmed by 5 bases and 0 bases, with 8 bases remaining between them. This CDR3 is 13 amino acids long. Germline V gene sequence: CDR1 SGHAT, CDR2 FQNNGV. CDR3 sequence reads: CASSSGSSYEQYF. The CDR3 DNA follows: TGTGCCAGCAGCAGCGGCAGCTCCTACGAGCAGTACTTC.

The chain recombines TRBV5-1 with TRBJ2-7; tentatively, D is TRBD2 (5 bases). This CDR3 contains 15 residues. With 5 bases removed from V and 7 bases from J, the gap between germline ends came to 22 bases. Germline CDR1 is SGHRS and CDR2 is YFSETQ. The CDR3 region has the DNA TGCGCCAGCAGTCTAACCAGCGGTCCCCGCGAGGAGCAGTACTTC. As protein: CASSLTSGPREEQYF. Full variable domain (missing parts from reference TRBV5-1 and TRBJ2-7): KAGVTQTPRYLIKTRGQQVTLSCSPISGHRSVSWYQQTPGQGLQFLFEYFSETQRNKGNFPGRFSGRQFSNSRSEMNVSTLELGDSALYLCASSLTSGPREEQYFGPGTRLTVT.

The rearrangement links TRBV11-3 to TRBJ2-3, with D unresolved. V was clipped by 1 base and J by 3 bases, with 5 bases between them. The length of the CDR3 is 13 residues. Germline CDR1 SGHNT, CDR2 YENEEA. In DNA form, the CDR3 reads TGTGCCAGCAGCTTAGGTCGGACAGATACGCAGTATTTT. Residues: CASSLGRTDTQYF.

The chain combines TRBV5-4 with TRBJ2-4, with D possibly TRBD2 on 6 matching bases. Germline V gene sequence: CDR1 SGHNT, CDR2 YYREEE (reference sequence). The CDR3 runs to 13 residues. The germline V and J ends were trimmed by 4 bases and 7 bases, with 12 bases remaining between them. The CDR3 spells CASSGGTENIQYF. The DNA for the CDR3 is TGTGCCAGCAGCGGAGGGACGGAGAACATTCAGTACTTC.

This chain connects TRBV15 to TRBJ2-2; D possibly uses TRBD1 or TRBD2 (5 bases each). The V and J ends lost 0 bases and 8 bases respectively, with 10 bases between them. The CDR3 runs 14 residues. Looked up from germline, CDR1 is LNHNV and CDR2 is YYDKDF (reference sequence). CDR3 nucleotides: TGTGCCACCAGCAGAGATAATGGGGGTGGGGAGCTGTTTTTT. Its protein product is CATSRDNGGGELFF.

The chain links TRBV9 to TRBJ1-4; D may be TRBD1 (5 bases). This CDR3 spans 15 amino acids. The germline V gene has CDR1 SGDLS and CDR2 YYNGEE. V lost 0 bases to trimming and J lost 1 base, with 7 bases between them. CDR3 bases: TGTGCCAGCAGCGTAGTCGGGGGAACTAATGAAAAACTGTTTTTT. Translation: CASSVVGGTNEKLFF.

The J gene is TRBJ1-2, the V gene TRBV6-1, with TRBD1 identical over 11 bases. Trimming cost V 6 bases and J 4 bases; bases outside gene matches: 7. This CDR3 contains 15 residues. CDR1 is MNHNS, CDR2 SASEGT, per germline. Written as DNA, the CDR3 is TGTGCCAGCAGATCCGGACAGGGGGCAAGCTATGGCTACACCTTC. Its translation: CASRSGQGASYGYTF.

The genes are TRBV28 and TRBJ1-2; 8 bases agree with TRBD1. Germline V lookup: CDR1 MDHEN, CDR2 SYDVKM. The CDR3 extends over 14 amino acids. With V trimmed by 6 bases and J by 10 bases, 13 bases remained unmatched. In nucleotides, the CDR3 is TGTGCCAGCAGGGAACCCGGGACAGGCCTGACCTACACCTTC. Translating gives CASREPGTGLTYTF.

V is TRBV7-9 and J is TRBJ1-3, with no clear D. CDR1 and CDR2 (germline): SEHNR, FQNEAQ (reference sequence). V shed 1 base and J shed 8 bases, with 6 bases lying between them. The CDR3 has 12 residues. The CDR3 here is CASSLGADTIYF. Written as DNA, the CDR3 is TGTGCCAGCAGCTTAGGTGCGGACACCATATATTTT.

J is TRBJ2-7 and V is TRBV5-6, with D possibly matching TRBD2 (6 bases). The V end was cut by 2 bases, the J end by 4 bases, with 19 bases between. The CDR3 is made up of 16 amino acids. Germline-derived CDR1 and CDR2 are SGHDT and YYEEEE. CDR3 coding DNA: TGTGCCAGCAGCTTCTCCCGGGGGTTCGAGGATTACGAGCAGTACTTC. Translation gives CASSFSRGFEDYEQYF.

The V gene is TRBV19, the J gene TRBJ2-7, with 7 bases that match TRBD1. Trimming at V came to 3 bases and at J to 9 bases, leaving 14 bases not matched to a gene. Germline V gene data show CDR1 as LNHDA and CDR2 as SQIVND (reference sequence). The CDR3 is 15 residues long. CDR3 nucleotide sequence: TGTGCCAGTAGTATCACGGGGACAGCCTACCTGGGGCAGTACTTC. This gives the protein CASSITGTAYLGQYF.

The chain uses TRBV29-1 and TRBJ2-2, with 8 bases lining up with TRBD1. CDR1 and CDR2 (germline): SQVTM, ANQGSEA. With V trimmed by 6 bases and J by 0 bases, 0 bases remained unmatched. The CDR3 covers 13 residues. The CDR3 DNA follows: TGCAGCGTACAGGGGGCGAACACCGGGGAGCTGTTTTTT. Translating gives CSVQGANTGELFF.

This chain joins TRBV7-3 and TRBJ2-1; D could derive from TRBD1 or TRBD2 (5 bases each). The CDR3 extends over 13 amino acids. The germline CDR1 and CDR2 sequences are SGHTA and FQGTGA. With 5 bases removed from V and 6 bases from J, the gap between germline ends came to 11 bases. This CDR3 reads CASSLGAGNEQFF. The DNA for the CDR3 is TGTGCCAGCAGCCTCGGGGCTGGCAATGAGCAGTTCTTC.